This T cell receptor (beta chain) is from a study of shared clonotypes between healthy human individuals. Method: immunoSEQ multiplex PCR; TCRdb's copy keeps in-frame clones and lacks some. The data hold around 1.9 million clones, with about 93% observed a single time. CDR1 and CDR2 (germline): MGHRA, YSYEKL. Losses at the gene ends were 2 bases for V and 3 bases for J; bases not matched to a gene: 8. The CDR3 consists of 17 residues. As defined, naive CD8 cells were CD45RO-negative and positively selected for CCR7, with terminally differentiated effector memory CD45RA+ cells excluded. Caucasian adults residing in Nashville, Tennessee made up all the donors.

Sequencing was carried out using naive CD8+ T cells from PBMCs. The chain couples TRBV4-1 to TRBJ2-4; TRBD2 aligns across 9 bases. This TCR derives from a man aged 18 to 29 in good health. Some clones in this sample may be carry-over from other donors' samples. CDR3 region: CASSQPSGRPGKNIQYF. For the CDR3, the DNA is TGCGCCAGCAGCCAACCAAGCGGGAGGCCGGGCAAAAACATTCAGTACTTC.